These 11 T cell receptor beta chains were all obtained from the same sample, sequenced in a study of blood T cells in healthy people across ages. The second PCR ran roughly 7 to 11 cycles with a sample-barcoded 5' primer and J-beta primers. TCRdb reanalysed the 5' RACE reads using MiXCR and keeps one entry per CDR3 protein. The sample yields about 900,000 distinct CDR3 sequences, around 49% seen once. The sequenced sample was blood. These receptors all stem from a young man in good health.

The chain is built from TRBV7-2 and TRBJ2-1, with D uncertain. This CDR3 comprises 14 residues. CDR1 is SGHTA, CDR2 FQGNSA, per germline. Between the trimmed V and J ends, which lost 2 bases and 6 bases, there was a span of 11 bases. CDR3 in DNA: TGTGCCAGCAGCTTAAGCCTACGCTCCAATGAGCAGTTCTTC. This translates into CASSLSLRSNEQFF.

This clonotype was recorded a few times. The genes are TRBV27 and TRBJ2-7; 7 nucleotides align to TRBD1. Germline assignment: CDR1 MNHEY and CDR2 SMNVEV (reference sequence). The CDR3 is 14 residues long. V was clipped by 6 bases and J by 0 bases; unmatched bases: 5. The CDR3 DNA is TGTGCCAGCAGGGGTGGGACAGTCTCCTACGAGCAGTACTTC. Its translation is CASRGGTVSYEQYF.

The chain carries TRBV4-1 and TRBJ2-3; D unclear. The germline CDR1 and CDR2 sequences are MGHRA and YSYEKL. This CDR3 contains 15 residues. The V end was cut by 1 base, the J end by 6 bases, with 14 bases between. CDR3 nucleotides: TGCGCCAGCAGCCAAGCTGCGCAGGCCGAGGATACGCAGTATTTT. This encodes CASSQAAQAEDTQYF.

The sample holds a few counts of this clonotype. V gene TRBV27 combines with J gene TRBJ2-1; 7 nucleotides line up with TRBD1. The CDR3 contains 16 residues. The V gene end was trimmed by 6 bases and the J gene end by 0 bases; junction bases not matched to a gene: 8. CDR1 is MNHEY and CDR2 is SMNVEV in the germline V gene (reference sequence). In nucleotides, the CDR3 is TGTGCCAGCAGCCTCCGACAGGGCAACTCCTACAATGAGCAGTTCTTC. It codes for CASSLRQGNSYNEQFF.

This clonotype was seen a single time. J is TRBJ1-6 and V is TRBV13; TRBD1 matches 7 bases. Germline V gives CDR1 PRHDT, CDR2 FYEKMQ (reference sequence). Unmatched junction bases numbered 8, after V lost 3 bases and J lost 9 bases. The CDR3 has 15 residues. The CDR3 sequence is CASSFNRGGGSPLHF. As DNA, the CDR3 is TGTGCCAGCAGCTTCAACAGGGGCGGTGGTTCACCCCTCCACTTT.

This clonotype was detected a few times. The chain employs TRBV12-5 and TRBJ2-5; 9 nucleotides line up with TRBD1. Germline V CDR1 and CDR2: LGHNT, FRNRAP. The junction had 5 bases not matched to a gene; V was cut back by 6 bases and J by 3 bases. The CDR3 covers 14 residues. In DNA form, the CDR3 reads TGTGCTAGTGGGGGGACAGGGATAGAAGAGACCCAGTACTTC. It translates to CASGGTGIEETQYF.

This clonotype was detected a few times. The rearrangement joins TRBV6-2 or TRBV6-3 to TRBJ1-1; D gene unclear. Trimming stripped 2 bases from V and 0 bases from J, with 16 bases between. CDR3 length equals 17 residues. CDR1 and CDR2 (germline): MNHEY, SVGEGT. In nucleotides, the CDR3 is TGTGCCAGCAGTTACACTACGGGCGGACTCATGAACACTGAAGCTTTCTTT. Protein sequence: CASSYTTGGLMNTEAFF.

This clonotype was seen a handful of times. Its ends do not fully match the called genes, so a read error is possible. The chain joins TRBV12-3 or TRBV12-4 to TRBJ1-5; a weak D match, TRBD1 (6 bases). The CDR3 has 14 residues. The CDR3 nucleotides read TGTGCTAGCAAGAGACAGGCGAGCAATCAGCCCCAGCATTTT. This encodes CASKRQASNQPQHF.

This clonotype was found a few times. Written as DNA, the CDR3 is TGTGCCAGCAGTTACTCTCCCTTTACACCCCAAGTCGGGACTGAAGCTTTCTTT. As protein: CASSYSPFTPQVGTEAFF. The V gene is TRBV6-5, the J gene TRBJ1-1, with unresolved D. Trimming pared 0 bases from V and 5 bases from J, leaving 22 bases between. The germline V gene encodes CDR1 MNHEY and CDR2 SVGAGI. The length of the CDR3 is 18 residues.

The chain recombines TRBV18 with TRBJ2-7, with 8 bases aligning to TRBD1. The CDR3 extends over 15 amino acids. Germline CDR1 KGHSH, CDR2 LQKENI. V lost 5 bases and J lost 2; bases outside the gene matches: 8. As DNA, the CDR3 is TGTGCCAGCTCATCGAACGGACAGGGAGCCTACGAGCAGTACTTC. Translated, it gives CASSSNGQGAYEQYF.

The chain's CDR3 is CASIGGVAKEYF. The CDR3 coding sequence is TGTGCCAGCATCGGCGGGGTAGCGAAGGAGTATTTT. The chain couples TRBV2 to TRBJ2-3; tentatively, D is TRBD2 (6 bases). The germline gives CDR1 SNHLY, CDR2 FYNNEI. The length of the CDR3 is 12 residues. V dropped 7 bases and J dropped 13 bases, with 18 bases sitting between them.